This T cell receptor beta chain was found in a study of shared T cell receptors in the human thymus. Sequencing used immunoSEQ multiplex PCR; TCRdb keeps in-frame clones, though not all of them. Of about 380,000 clones in the sample, 95% are singletons; the top ten hold approximately 0.02%. Per the germline V gene, CDR1 is SGHTA and CDR2 is FQGNSA. The V end was cut by 5 bases, the J end by 3 bases, with 19 bases between. The CDR3 sequence is 16 residues long. A single count supports this clone. The chain carries TRBV7-2 and TRBJ1-1; a possible D gene is TRBD1 (6 bases). The sequencing input was thymocytes. The source of this sequence is a human donor. This CDR3 reads CASSERGGFLHTEAFF. In DNA, the CDR3 is TGTGCCAGCAGCGAAAGAGGGGGATTTCTTCACACTGAAGCTTTCTTT.